This T cell receptor (beta chain) was sequenced in a study of blood T cells in healthy people across ages. It was with a sample-barcoded 5' primer and a J-beta primer mix that a second PCR of roughly 6 to 12 cycles was run. TCRdb used MiXCR to reprocess the 5' RACE reads, holding one entry per CDR3 protein. The sample includes 850,000 to 950,000 distinct CDR3 sequences, 25% to 30% of them seen just once. CDR1 and CDR2 (germline): SGHRS, YFSETQ. This CDR3 has 12 residues. The V end lost 4 bases, the J end lost 4 bases, and 7 bases lay between the germline ends. The study's findings and limits: Older age coincided with a roughly linear decline in TCR beta diversity per million T cells. As naive T cell percentage varied, TCR beta diversity correlated strongly with it.

This clonotype was seen many times. The antigen remains undetermined. The receptor was derived from a woman over 75 in good health. The chain has TRBV5-1 and TRBJ2-3, with D perhaps TRBD2 (5 bases). Material: blood. DNA for the CDR3: TGCGCCAGCAGCGAGGGAGCAGATACGCAGTATTTT. Its protein is CASSEGADTQYF.